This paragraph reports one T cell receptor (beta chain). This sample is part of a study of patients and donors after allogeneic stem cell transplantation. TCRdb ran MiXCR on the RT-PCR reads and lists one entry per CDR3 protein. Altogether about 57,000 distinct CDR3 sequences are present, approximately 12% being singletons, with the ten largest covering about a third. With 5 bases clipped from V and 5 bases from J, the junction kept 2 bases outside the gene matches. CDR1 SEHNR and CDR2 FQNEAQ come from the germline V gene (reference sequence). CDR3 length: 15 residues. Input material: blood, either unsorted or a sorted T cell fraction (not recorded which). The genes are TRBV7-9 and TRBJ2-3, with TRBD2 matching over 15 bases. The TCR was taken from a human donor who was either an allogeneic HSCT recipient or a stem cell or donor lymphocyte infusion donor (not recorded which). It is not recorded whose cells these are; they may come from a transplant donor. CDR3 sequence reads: CASSRTSGRVDTQYF. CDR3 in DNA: TGTGCCAGCAGCAGGACTAGCGGGAGGGTAGATACGCAGTATTTT.